What follows are 8 T cell receptor beta chains derived from one specimen sequenced in a study of OX40 agonist ivuxolimab in advanced cancers. The method was immunoSEQ multiplex PCR; TCRdb's version includes in-frame clones alone and lacks a portion of them. The table shows more than 65,000 clones, with around 85% occurring only once. The sequences come from CD4+ or CD8+ T cells sorted from blood, collected in a trial of the OX40 agonist ivuxolimab. The receptor source for this set is an adult with an advanced solid tumor such as melanoma, head and neck, liver or kidney cancer.

The count of this clone is one. The chain joins TRBV2 to TRBJ2-7; 9 nucleotides align to TRBD2. V shed 8 bases and J 4 bases; nucleotides not matched to a gene: 6. Germline V CDR1 and CDR2: SNHLY, FYNNEI. The CDR3 extends over 13 amino acids. The CDR3 is CASRTSALYEQYF. The CDR3 bases are TGTGCCAGCCGGACTAGCGCGTTATACGAGCAGTACTTC.

This chain links TRBV5-1 with TRBJ1-6; 7 bases match TRBD1. V was clipped by 4 bases and J by 6 bases; unmatched bases: 7. The CDR3 has 15 amino acids. Germline V gene lookup returns CDR1 SGHRS and CDR2 YFSETQ. The CDR3 nucleotides read TGCGCCAGCAGCCTGAGCGGGACAGCTAATTCACCCCTCCACTTT. Translated: CASSLSGTANSPLHF.

The chain is built from TRBV9 and TRBJ2-2; perhaps D is TRBD1 or TRBD2 (5 bases each). Germline V gene sequence: CDR1 SGDLS, CDR2 YYNGEE. The germline V and J ends were trimmed by 5 bases and 1 base, with 12 bases remaining between them. The CDR3 length is 15 residues. CDR3: CASRRGGQNTGELFF. The CDR3, as DNA: TGTGCCAGCAGGCGCGGAGGACAGAACACCGGGGAGCTGTTTTTT.

Regarding this clone: Other DNA sequences in the sample encode the same CDR3. The chain joins TRBV27 to TRBJ1-1; D is uncertain. The germline gives CDR1 MNHEY, CDR2 SMNVEV (reference sequence). The V end lost 1 base, the J end lost 0 bases, and 9 bases lay between the germline ends. This CDR3 has 15 residues. CDR3 region: CASSLWAGLNTEAFF. The CDR3 coding sequence is TGTGCCAGCAGTTTATGGGCAGGACTGAACACTGAAGCTTTCTTT.

The CDR3 sequence: CAWSVKAQGAGNTIYF. The CDR3 DNA is TGTGCCTGGAGTGTAAAGGCACAGGGGGCCGGAAACACCATATATTTT. The chain uses TRBV30 and TRBJ1-3; 9 nucleotides agree with TRBD1. CDR1 and CDR2 (germline): GTSNPN, SVGIG (reference sequence). There are 16 residues in the CDR3. V was clipped by 0 bases and J by 4 bases; unmatched bases: 7.

This chain uses TRBV10-3 with TRBJ1-2, with 7 bases aligning to TRBD1. The CDR3 is made up of 16 amino acids. Per germline, CDR1 ENHRY and CDR2 SYGVKD. The V segment lost 4 bases and the J segment 1 base; nucleotides outside the gene matches: 9. The CDR3 DNA reads as TGTGCCATCAGTGCCTCAGGGGGGCGCAGTAACTATGGCTACACCTTC. This sequence encodes CAISASGGRSNYGYTF.

V usage is TRBV10-3 and J usage is TRBJ1-1; D not resolved. The ends were cut back, 7 bases at V and 1 base at J, with 7 bases in the middle. The length of the CDR3 is 12 residues. Per the germline V gene, CDR1 is ENHRY and CDR2 is SYGVKD. The chain's CDR3 is CAIKEANTEAFF. The CDR3 DNA follows: TGTGCCATCAAGGAGGCGAACACTGAAGCTTTCTTT.

This clone was recorded once. The chain recombines TRBV27 with TRBJ1-5, with D possibly being TRBD1 (5 bases). The CDR3 loop spans 17 amino acids. V was trimmed by 4 bases and J by 0 bases, leaving 16 bases between them. From germline, CDR1 is MNHEY and CDR2 SMNVEV (reference sequence). The CDR3 here is CASSSLQGAYSNQPQHF. CDR3 nucleotide sequence: TGTGCCAGCAGTTCCCTCCAGGGCGCATATAGCAATCAGCCCCAGCATTTT.